This T cell receptor (beta chain) stems from a study of blood T cell repertoires in COVID-19. As for the study in general: Acute and convalescent COVID-19 samples came from the United States, Italy and Spain. In each case, the material was cDNA or gDNA derived from T cells, B-cell-depleted T cells, or PBMCs.

Per the germline V gene, CDR1 is LGHDT and CDR2 is YNNKEL (reference sequence). The CDR3 is 16 amino acids. V was pared by 0 bases and J by 5 bases, with 14 bases between. Per the authors' pipeline: Researchers report that nucleated cell counts were estimated from reference gene primer amplification. The method was immunoSEQ multiplex PCR; TCRdb's version includes in-frame clones alone and lacks a portion of them. For V, J and clone size, that table is used; D and trimming come from the DNA. The profile shows roughly 150,000 clones, 65% to 85% of them singletons. The gene calls are TRBV3-1 (or the pseudogene TRBV3-2) and TRBJ1-5, with a weak D call TRBD1 (5 bases). The sequence came from a woman over 75 with acute or convalescent COVID-19. Input material: peripheral blood. The CDR3 region has the DNA TGTGCCAGCAGCCAAGATCGAAGGGCAGGGTATCAGCCCCAGCATTTT. It encodes CASSQDRRAGYQPQHF.